Listed here is a single T cell receptor (beta chain). Its antigen specificity is not known. There are no base qualities to consult, and no much larger clone falls within one base. The CDR3 contains 15 residues, cysteine and phenylalanine counted. The only DNA kept is the CDR3, 45 bases in frame from the first base. CDR1 is given as SGHRS and CDR2 as YFSETQ, both from the germline V gene. V is reduced by 4 bases and J by 3 bases, leaving a spacing of 16 bases between them. The entry originates in a study of PD-1 blockade in classical Hodgkin lymphoma (dated by TCRdb to 2020 to 2021). About the investigation overall: Nivolumab dosing was 3 mg/kg intravenously every 2 weeks, continuing until either disease progression or unacceptable toxicity. To define a peripheral blood immune signature of response to PD-1 blockade in classical Hodgkin lymphoma, the study combined TCR beta sequencing with CyTOF.

This specimen's time point label, interpreted: cycle 1 day 1 (C1D1), immediately before nivolumab initiation. Every trial patient had relapsed after autologous stem cell transplantation, and cohorts A, B and C differed in prior brentuximab vedotin exposure. The trial cohort was composed of about 53 patients with relapsed/refractory classical Hodgkin lymphoma, for whom complete response, partial response or progressive disease was recorded as best overall response. Single-agent nivolumab was administered to trial patients in the multi-cohort phase II CheckMate 205 trial. An independent review committee assessed best overall response using the 2007 International Working Group response criteria. PBMCs from the trial were collected at three points: immediately before nivolumab initiation (C1D1), and during therapy at cycle 2 day 1 and cycle 4 day 1. Peripheral blood was collected in 8 mL Vacutainer Cell Preparation Tubes, from which PBMCs were isolated by centrifugation and then cryopreserved.

Findings and caveats that apply to the study as a whole: Trial patients with a complete response had baseline diversity similar to that of newly diagnosed patients, while partial responders and progressors had significantly lower diversity. The study covered only a single clinical trial cohort, and the causes of the repertoire differences, possibly disease activity or prior therapy, were still not defined. Newly diagnosed patients were reported to have lower baseline TCR diversity than healthy donors, and relapsed/refractory patients were reported to have lower baseline TCR diversity still. Lower diversity was seen in patients whose nivolumab began less than 1 year after ASCT, and these patients were left out of later analyses so that immune reconstitution would not confound the results. A significant rise by C4D1 was seen in CD4+ but not CD8+ TCR diversity (p=0.0027 vs p=0.16), with the rise being most apparent in complete responders (p=0.02).

Genomic DNA was isolated using the Qiagen DNeasy kit from unsorted PBMCs as well as from negatively selected CD4+ and CD8+ fractions. TCR beta CDR3 regions were subjected to amplification by immunoSEQ multiplex PCR with primers that anneal to V and J segments. A synthetic immune receptor repertoire was used to minimize amplification bias, and any residual bias was removed computationally once sequencing was done. The study's own analysis went as follows. Repertoire diversity was quantified as the Shannon entropy index using custom Python scripts. The unsorted, CD4+ and CD8+ repertoires were each analyzed separately, with the exception of combined analyses, where CD4+ and CD8+ sequences were merged in silico. A clone counted as expanded when the clone's frequency after treatment rose at least 2-fold relative to C1D1, and clones undetected at baseline were given a pseudocount of 0.5. Singleton clones were defined as clones with 0 or 1 copy at C1D1, and non-singleton clones were defined as clones with 2 or more copies. By matching protein sequences in sorted samples from the same patient, clones expanded in unsorted samples were annotated as CD4+, CD8+ or unknown. Wilcoxon tests on paired samples were used to test changes in diversity from C1D1 to C4D1. TCRdb limited this immuneACCESS table to in-frame rearrangements with V and J called. A share of clones is missing; checked studies link under half to unresolved V genes, and the rest is unexplained. V, J and clone size reflect that table, while D and trimming were determined from the DNA. In this sample the table shows about 15,000 clones, approximately 86% of which occur a single time. 4.6% of the sample lies in the top ten.

Specimen: peripheral blood mononuclear cells (PBMCs), collected at baseline. The clonotype originates from a human donor with classical Hodgkin lymphoma. The rearrangement combines TRBV5-1 with TRBJ1-2; the D gene lacks a confident call. The CDR3 protein is CASSRGSLRDYGYTF. The nucleotide sequence reads TGCGCCAGCAGCAGAGGGAGTCTTCGGGACTATGGCTACACCTTC.